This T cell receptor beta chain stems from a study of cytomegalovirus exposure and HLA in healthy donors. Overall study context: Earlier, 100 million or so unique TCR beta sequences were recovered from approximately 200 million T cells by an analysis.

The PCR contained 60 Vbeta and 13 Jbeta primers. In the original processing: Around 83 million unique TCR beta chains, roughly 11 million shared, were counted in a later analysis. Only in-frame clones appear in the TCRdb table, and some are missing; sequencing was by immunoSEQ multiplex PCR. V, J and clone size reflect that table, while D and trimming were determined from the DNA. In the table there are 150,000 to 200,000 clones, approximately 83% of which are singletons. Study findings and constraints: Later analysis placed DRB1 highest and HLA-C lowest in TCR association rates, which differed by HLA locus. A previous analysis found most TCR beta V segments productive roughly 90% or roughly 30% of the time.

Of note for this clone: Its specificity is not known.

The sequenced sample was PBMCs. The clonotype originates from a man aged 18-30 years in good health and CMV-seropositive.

The CDR3 here is CASRKTVNTEAFF. CDR3 in DNA: TGTGCCAGCAGGAAGACAGTGAACACTGAAGCTTTCTTT. The chain links TRBV2 to TRBJ1-1; D is perhaps TRBD1 (5 bases). Germline CDR1 SNHLY, CDR2 FYNNEI. The CDR3 has 13 amino acids. V was shortened by 6 bases and J by 0 bases, with 8 bases between the two germline ends.